The 19 T cell receptor beta chains below come from one sample, sequenced in a study of shared clonotypes between healthy human individuals. The method was immunoSEQ multiplex PCR; TCRdb's version includes in-frame clones alone and lacks a portion of them. Here the sample spans 2 million to 2.5 million clones, 93% being singletons. Sequenced sample: naive CD4+ T cells from PBMCs. The subset here: CD45RA+ positively selected. Receptor source: a man aged 18 to 30 in good health. Some clones in this sample may be carry-over from other donors' samples.

This chain connects TRBV27 to TRBJ2-7, with 7 bases aligning to TRBD1. This CDR3 region has 15 residues. Per the germline V gene, CDR1 is MNHEY and CDR2 is SMNVEV (reference sequence). Losses at the gene ends were 4 bases for V and 3 bases for J; bases not matched to a gene: 9. The CDR3 protein is CASSSGTEPLYEQYF. In DNA, the CDR3 is TGTGCCAGCAGTTCCGGGACAGAGCCCCTCTACGAGCAGTACTTC.

V and J are TRBV9 and TRBJ2-5; D not resolved. Gene TRBJ2-7 matches the end of the DNA better, so the J call may be wrong. CDR1 SGDLS and CDR2 YYNGEE come from the germline V gene. The CDR3 covers 14 residues. The CDR3 DNA reads as TGTGCCAGCAGCGTCAGGAGTTATTCCTACGAGCAGTACTTC. It specifies CASSVRSYSYEQYF.

This clone was detected only a few times. The rearrangement links TRBV4-1 to TRBJ1-1, with 8 bases aligning to TRBD1. The CDR3 length is 13 residues. The J segment lost 6 bases and the V segment lost 2 bases, leaving 2 bases of the junction unmatched. Germline CDR1 MGHRA, CDR2 YSYEKL. The CDR3 protein is CASSQIRGPEAFF. For the CDR3, the DNA is TGCGCCAGCAGCCAAATCAGGGGGCCTGAAGCTTTCTTT.

The chain links TRBV10-3 to TRBJ2-1; D is perhaps TRBD1 or TRBD2 (5 bases each). Germline lookup yields CDR1 ENHRY and CDR2 SYGVKD. The ends were cut back, 8 bases at V and 3 bases at J, with 23 bases in the middle. The CDR3 is 17 residues long. This CDR3 is CAISSGRLSQGYNEQFF. In nucleotides, the CDR3 is TGTGCCATCTCCTCGGGGAGACTCTCTCAGGGCTACAATGAGCAGTTCTTC.

This chain connects TRBV7-9 to TRBJ2-1; TRBD2 might be the D (7 bases). CDR3 length: 15 residues. The V and J ends lost 3 bases and 5 bases respectively, with 14 bases between them. Looked up from germline, CDR1 is SEHNR and CDR2 is FQNEAQ (reference sequence). In DNA, the CDR3 is TGTGCCAGCAGCTTCCCTAGGGGGGGTAACAATGAGCAGTTCTTC. This encodes CASSFPRGGNNEQFF.

The chain has TRBV30 and TRBJ1-1; D ambiguous. Germline CDR1 reads GTSNPN; CDR2 reads SVGIG (reference sequence). There are 13 residues in the CDR3. Trimming removed 3 bases at V and 6 bases at J, with 14 bases between. Here the CDR3 reads CAWRPYSSAEAFF. CDR3 DNA sequence: TGTGCCTGGAGACCATATTCGAGCGCTGAAGCTTTCTTT.

This clone was seen a single time. The chain couples TRBV4-1 to TRBJ2-1; D is possibly TRBD2 (5 bases). The CDR3 has 18 residues. Between the trimmed V and J ends, which lost 3 bases and 0 bases, there was a span of 18 bases. In germline, CDR1 is MGHRA, CDR2 YSYEKL. In nucleotides, the CDR3 is TGCGCCAGCAGCCACCGAGGGATGGGCGCGGACTCCTACAATGAGCAGTTCTTC. Translation: CASSHRGMGADSYNEQFF.

This chain uses TRBV7-6 with TRBJ2-7, with a weak D call TRBD1 (5 bases). Germline loops: CDR1 SGHVS, CDR2 FNYEAQ. V dropped 2 bases and J dropped 0 bases, with 20 bases sitting between them. The CDR3 covers 18 residues. The CDR3 DNA reads TGTGCCAGCAGCTTAATGGGTCAGGGCGGTTTCAGCTCCTACGAGCAGTACTTC. It is translated as CASSLMGQGGFSSYEQYF.

The rearrangement uses TRBV5-1 and TRBJ2-3; 9 bases match TRBD1. The junction had 2 bases not matched to a gene; V was cut back by 4 bases and J by 2 bases. The CDR3 totals 14 residues. CDR1 is SGHRS, CDR2 YFSETQ, per germline. CDR3 loop: CASSRTGVTDTQYF. CDR3 nucleotide sequence: TGCGCCAGCAGCAGGACAGGGGTCACAGATACGCAGTATTTT.

The chain employs TRBV30 and TRBJ2-3, with D perhaps TRBD2 (5 bases). Trimming stripped 5 bases from V and 7 bases from J, with 10 bases between. Germline CDR1 reads GTSNPN; CDR2 reads SVGIG (reference sequence). The CDR3 has 11 residues. CDR3 sequence reads: CAWAGGYTQYF. The CDR3 DNA reads as TGTGCCTGGGCCGGCGGGTATACGCAGTATTTT.

The CDR3 DNA reads TGCGCCAGCAGCTTGCGTCAGGGGGCAACCGGGGAGCTGTTTTTT. This sequence encodes CASSLRQGATGELFF. J is TRBJ2-2 and V is TRBV5-1; 8 bases line up with TRBD1. Germline V gives CDR1 SGHRS, CDR2 YFSETQ. This CDR3 comprises 15 residues. Unmatched junction bases numbered 4, after V lost 1 base and J lost 5 bases.

In this sample, this clone turned up once. CDR3 region: CASSRTRQGDTEAFF. The CDR3 nucleotides are TGTGCCAGCAGCCGAACCCGACAGGGGGACACTGAAGCTTTCTTT. The chain employs TRBV7-9 and TRBJ1-1; 9 nucleotides match TRBD1. Per the germline V gene, CDR1 is SEHNR and CDR2 is FQNEAQ (reference sequence). The ends lost 5 bases at V and 3 bases at J; junction bases unmatched: 7. The CDR3 sequence is 15 residues long.

The chain is built from TRBV19 and TRBJ2-3, with D perhaps TRBD2 (7 bases). This CDR3 is built from 16 residues. Trimming removed 6 bases from V and 4 bases from J, with 20 bases in between. Germline V lookup: CDR1 LNHDA, CDR2 SQIVND (reference sequence). The CDR3 sequence is CASSPMGGRVADTQYF. The CDR3, as DNA: TGTGCCAGTAGCCCCATGGGGGGGCGGGTGGCAGATACGCAGTATTTT.

This chain joins TRBV30 and TRBJ1-3; TRBD1 matches at 8 bases. The CDR3 totals 16 residues. Per germline, CDR1 GTSNPN and CDR2 SVGIG (reference sequence). Unmatched junction bases numbered 12, after V lost 8 bases and J lost 0 bases. The CDR3 DNA follows: TGTGCCACGCCCGGGACAGGAGGAGACTCTGGAAACACCATATATTTT. Its translation is CATPGTGGDSGNTIYF.

This clone appeared once. This rearrangement joins TRBV28 to TRBJ2-7, with D perhaps assigned TRBD1 or TRBD2 (5 bases each). The CDR3 sequence is 17 residues long. The V end was cut by 7 bases, the J end by 2 bases, with 24 bases between. The germline gives CDR1 MDHEN, CDR2 SYDVKM. Written as DNA, the CDR3 is TGTGCCAGCACCACTATAGGGGCAGGGAGTGTGGCCTACGAGCAGTACTTC. Translating it yields CASTTIGAGSVAYEQYF.

The chain links TRBV7-6 to TRBJ2-1; 14 positions match TRBD2. The V and J ends lost 5 bases and 6 bases, in that order; junction bases with no gene match: 3. Germline CDR1 reads SGHVS; CDR2 reads FNYEAQ. This CDR3 has 15 residues. CDR3 protein: CASSTGTSGGNEQFF. DNA of the CDR3: TGTGCCAGCAGCACCGGGACTAGCGGGGGCAATGAGCAGTTCTTC.

The chain recombines TRBV5-4 with TRBJ2-2; D may correspond to TRBD1 or TRBD2 (5 bases each). V dropped 4 bases and J dropped 4 bases, with 14 bases sitting between them. In germline, CDR1 is SGHNT, CDR2 YYREEE (reference sequence). The CDR3 runs to 15 residues. The CDR3 nucleotides are TGTGCCAGCAGCCGGGACCATCACGGCACCGGGGAGCTGTTTTTT. Translation: CASSRDHHGTGELFF.

The genes are TRBV28 and TRBJ2-2; D unresolved. This CDR3 is built from 13 residues. Trimming cost V 6 bases and J 1 base, with 6 bases left between them. Per germline, CDR1 MDHEN and CDR2 SYDVKM. Written as DNA, the CDR3 is TGTGCCAGCAGCCAACAGAACACCGGGGAGCTGTTTTTT. Translation gives CASSQQNTGELFF.

The J gene is TRBJ2-7, the V gene TRBV5-1, with TRBD2 as a possible D gene (5 bases). This CDR3 spans 15 amino acids. Per the germline V gene, CDR1 is SGHRS and CDR2 is YFSETQ. Between the trimmed V and J ends, which lost 4 bases and 2 bases, there was a span of 16 bases. The CDR3 DNA follows: TGCGCCAGCAGCCCAGGACTTGCGACCCCCTACGAGCAGTACTTC. Translated: CASSPGLATPYEQYF. Full variable domain (rest looked up from reference TRBV5-1 and TRBJ2-7): KAGVTQTPRYLIKTRGQQVTLSCSPISGHRSVSWYQQTPGQGLQFLFEYFSETQRNKGNFPGRFSGRQFSNSRSEMNVSTLELGDSALYLCASSPGLATPYEQYFGPGTRLTVT.